The present entry profiles one T cell receptor (beta chain) with its context. No antigen is known for it. There are 13 residues in the CDR3. The V gene's germline CDR1 is LGHNA and CDR2 YNFKEQ. The data stem from a study of CXCR3-negative and CXCR3-positive naive CD8 T cells. In preparing the TRB cDNA libraries, 5' RACE with UMI labels was used. With the 5' RACE reads reprocessed, TCRdb shows one record per CDR3 protein and no DNA. The repertoire table contains 50,000 to 65,000 distinct CDR3 sequences. Some 300,000 cells per CD8+ T cell subset were flow-sorted in triplicate. Notes on the study in general: CXCR3 expression partially decreased after cryopreservation; most assays used fresh PBMCs. Whereas both naive subsets had comparably high diversity, memory CD8+ cells had much lower diversity. Naive subsets had comparable surface CD5; TCR strength was inferred from TRB CDR3 properties.

The chain joins TRBV4-2 to TRBJ2-7; with no DNA, the TCRdb D assignment of TRBD1 cannot be verified. Sequenced input: memory CD8+ T cells from blood. The TCR originated in a human donor in good health. Some clones in this sample may be carry-over from other donors' samples. The CDR3 reads CASSQEQWDEQYF.